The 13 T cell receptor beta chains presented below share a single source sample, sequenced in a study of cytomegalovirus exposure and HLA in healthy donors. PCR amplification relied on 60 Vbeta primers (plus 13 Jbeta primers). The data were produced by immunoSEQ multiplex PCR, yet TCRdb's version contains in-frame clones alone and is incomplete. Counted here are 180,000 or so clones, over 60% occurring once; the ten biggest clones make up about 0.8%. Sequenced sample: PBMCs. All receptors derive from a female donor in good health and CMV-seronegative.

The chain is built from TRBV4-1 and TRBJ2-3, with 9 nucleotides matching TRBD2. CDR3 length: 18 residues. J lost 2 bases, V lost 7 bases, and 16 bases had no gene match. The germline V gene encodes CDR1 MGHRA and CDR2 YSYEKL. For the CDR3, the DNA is TGCGCCAGCAAGCCAAGATGGGGTGGCGGGGGGGCCACAGATACGCAGTATTTT. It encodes CASKPRWGGGGATDTQYF.

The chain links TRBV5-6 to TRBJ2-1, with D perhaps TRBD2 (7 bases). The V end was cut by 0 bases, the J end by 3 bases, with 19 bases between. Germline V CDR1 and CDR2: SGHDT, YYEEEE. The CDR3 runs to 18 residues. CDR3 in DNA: TGTGCCAGCAGCTTGGAGGAGGGGGGAGGGTGGTACTACAATGAGCAGTTCTTC. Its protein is CASSLEEGGGWYYNEQFF.

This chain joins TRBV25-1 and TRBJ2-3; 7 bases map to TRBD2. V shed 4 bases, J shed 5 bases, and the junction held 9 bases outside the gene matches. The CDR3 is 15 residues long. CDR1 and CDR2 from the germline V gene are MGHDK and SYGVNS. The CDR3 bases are TGTGCCAGCAGTGCAGGACTAGGGAAGTTAGATACGCAGTATTTT. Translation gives CASSAGLGKLDTQYF.

CDR3 sequence (DNA): TGTGCCAGCAGGCGATTGACTGGCACTGAAGCTTTCTTT. Amino acids: CASRRLTGTEAFF. V is TRBV28 and J is TRBJ1-1, with D uncertain. V lost 6 bases to trimming and J lost 4 bases, with 12 bases between them. This CDR3 has 13 residues. Germline V lookup: CDR1 MDHEN, CDR2 SYDVKM.

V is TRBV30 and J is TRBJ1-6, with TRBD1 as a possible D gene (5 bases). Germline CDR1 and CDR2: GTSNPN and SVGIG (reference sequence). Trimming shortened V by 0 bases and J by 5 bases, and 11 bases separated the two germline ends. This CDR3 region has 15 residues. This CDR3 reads CAWSVRQLNNSPLHF. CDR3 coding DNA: TGTGCCTGGAGTGTACGACAGCTTAATAATTCACCCCTCCACTTT.

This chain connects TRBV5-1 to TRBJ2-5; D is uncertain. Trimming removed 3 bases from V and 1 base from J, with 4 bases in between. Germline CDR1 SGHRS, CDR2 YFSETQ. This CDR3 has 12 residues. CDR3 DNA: TGCGCCAGCAGCTCCTCCCAAGAGACCCAGTACTTC. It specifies CASSSSQETQYF.

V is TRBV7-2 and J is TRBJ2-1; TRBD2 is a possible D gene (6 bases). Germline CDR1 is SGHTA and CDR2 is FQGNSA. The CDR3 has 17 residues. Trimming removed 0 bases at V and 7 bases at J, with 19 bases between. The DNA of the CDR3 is TGTGCCAGCAGCTTAGCCGCGGGACTCCCGGGTCGGAATGAGCAGTTCTTC. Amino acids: CASSLAAGLPGRNEQFF.

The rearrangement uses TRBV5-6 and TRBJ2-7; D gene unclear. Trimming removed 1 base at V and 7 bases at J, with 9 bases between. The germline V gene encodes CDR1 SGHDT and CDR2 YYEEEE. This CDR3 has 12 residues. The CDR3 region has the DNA TGTGCCAGCAGCTTGACATCCACGGAGCAGTACTTC. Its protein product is CASSLTSTEQYF.

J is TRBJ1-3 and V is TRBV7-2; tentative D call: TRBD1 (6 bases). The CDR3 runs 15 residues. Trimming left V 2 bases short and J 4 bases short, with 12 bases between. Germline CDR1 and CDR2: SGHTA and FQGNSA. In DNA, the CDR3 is TGTGCCAGCAGCTTAACCCCAGGGGCGGGAAACACCATATATTTT. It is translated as CASSLTPGAGNTIYF.

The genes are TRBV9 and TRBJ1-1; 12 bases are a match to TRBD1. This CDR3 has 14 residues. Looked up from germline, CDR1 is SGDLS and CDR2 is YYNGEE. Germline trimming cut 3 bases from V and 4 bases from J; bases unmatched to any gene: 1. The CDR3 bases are TGTGCCAGCAGCGGGGGACAGGGGGCCACTGAAGCTTTCTTT. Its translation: CASSGGQGATEAFF. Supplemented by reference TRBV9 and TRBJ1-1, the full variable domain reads DSGVTQTPKHLITATGQRVTLRCSPRSGDLSVYWYQQSLDQGLQFLIQYYNGEERAKGNILERFSAQQFPDLHSELNLSSLELGDSALYFCASSGGQGATEAFFGQGTRLTVV.

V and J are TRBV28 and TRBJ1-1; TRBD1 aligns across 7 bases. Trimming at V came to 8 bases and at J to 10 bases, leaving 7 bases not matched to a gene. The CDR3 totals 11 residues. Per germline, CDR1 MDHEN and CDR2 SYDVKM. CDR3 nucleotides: TGTGCCAGCTCAGGGGGACCCGCAGCTTTCTTT. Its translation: CASSGGPAAFF.

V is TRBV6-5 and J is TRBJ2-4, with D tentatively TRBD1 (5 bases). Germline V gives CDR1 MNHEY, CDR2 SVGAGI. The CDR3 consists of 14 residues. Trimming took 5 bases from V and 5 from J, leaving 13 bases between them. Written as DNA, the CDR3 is TGTGCCAGCAGTGGCCGGACAAAGCAAAACATTCAGTACTTC. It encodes CASSGRTKQNIQYF.

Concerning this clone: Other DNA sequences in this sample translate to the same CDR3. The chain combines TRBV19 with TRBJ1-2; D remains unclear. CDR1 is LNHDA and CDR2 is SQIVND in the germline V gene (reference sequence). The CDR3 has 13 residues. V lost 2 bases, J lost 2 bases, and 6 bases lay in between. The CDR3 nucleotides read TGTGCCAGTAGTATAACGGGAAACTATGGCTACACCTTC. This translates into CASSITGNYGYTF.